The 8 T cell receptor beta chains reported below all come from one sample, sequenced in a study of shared clonotypes between healthy human individuals. Profiled with immunoSEQ multiplex PCR; TCRdb holds only in-frame clones, not every one. The sample gives approximately 980,000 clones, 76% of which show up once; roughly 1.5% is in the top ten. The sequenced material came from memory CD4+ T cells sorted from blood. As to subset: CD45RA-negative fraction. These TCRs come from a man younger than 30 in good health.

The chain combines TRBV10-3 with TRBJ2-2; 7 bases are shared with TRBD1. CDR3 size: 16 residues. Germline CDR1 ENHRY, CDR2 SYGVKD. V shed 6 bases, J shed 1 base, and the junction held 8 bases outside the gene matches. CDR3 amino acids: CAISPDRAGNTGELFF. CDR3 in DNA: TGTGCCATCAGCCCAGACAGGGCAGGGAACACCGGGGAGCTGTTTTTT.

About this clone: The identical CDR3 is also encoded by other nucleotide sequences in the sample. The chain joins TRBV28 to TRBJ2-3; D ambiguous. The germline gives CDR1 MDHEN, CDR2 SYDVKM. There are 12 residues in the CDR3. The ends were cut back, 6 bases at V and 6 bases at J, with 10 bases in the middle. CDR3 in amino acids: CASSLRRDTQYF. CDR3 DNA sequence: TGTGCCAGCAGCCTTCGGCGGGATACGCAGTATTTT.

V and J are TRBV2 and TRBJ2-5; D might be TRBD2 (5 bases). Deletions cut 4 bases from V and 0 bases from J, with 15 bases between. This CDR3 has 16 amino acids. Germline V gene data show CDR1 as SNHLY and CDR2 as FYNNEI. CDR3 nucleotides: TGTGCCAGCAGTGCGAAAAGCGGAAAGTACCAAGAGACCCAGTACTTC. Its protein is CASSAKSGKYQETQYF.

Details on this clone: Other DNA sequences in this sample translate to the same CDR3. The chain combines TRBV19 with TRBJ2-3; unclear D gene. The ends were cut back, 3 bases at V and 1 base at J, with 8 bases in the middle. The CDR3 sequence is 14 residues long. Germline CDR1 and CDR2: LNHDA and SQIVND (reference sequence). The CDR3 sequence is CASSIDRGTDTQYF. The DNA for the CDR3 is TGTGCCAGTAGTATTGATCGAGGCACAGATACGCAGTATTTT.

This clone was recorded once. The rearrangement links TRBV27 to TRBJ2-3, with D possibly being TRBD2 (6 bases). Germline V gives CDR1 MNHEY, CDR2 SMNVEV (reference sequence). V dropped 5 bases and J dropped 2 bases, with 11 bases sitting between them. This CDR3 region has 14 residues. DNA of the CDR3: TGTGCCAGCAGTATGTGGGACTCCACAGATACGCAGTATTTT. This gives the protein CASSMWDSTDTQYF.

The table lists this clone with a few counts. V is TRBV5-6 and J is TRBJ2-7, with no clear D. From germline, CDR1 is SGHDT and CDR2 YYEEEE. V was pared by 6 bases and J by 7 bases, with 20 bases between. This CDR3 spans 14 amino acids. CDR3 bases: TGTGCCAGCACCTCGGATAGTCACGTACGGGAGCAGTACTTC. Its protein product is CASTSDSHVREQYF.

The chain joins TRBV6-5 to TRBJ2-2, with D perhaps being TRBD1 or TRBD2 (6 bases each). In germline, CDR1 is MNHEY, CDR2 SVGAGI. This CDR3 contains 15 residues. Trimming left V 3 bases short and J 5 bases short, with 13 bases between. The DNA of the CDR3 is TGTGCCAGCAGTTATACCGGGGGCGATACCGGGGAGCTGTTTTTT. Residues: CASSYTGGDTGELFF.

The chain joins TRBV4-1 to TRBJ2-1; 7 bases agree with TRBD2. V lost 0 bases to trimming and J lost 5 bases; unmatched junction nucleotides: 13. Germline values: CDR1 MGHRA, CDR2 YSYEKL. This CDR3 is built from 18 residues. The CDR3 nucleotides are TGCGCCAGCAGCCAAGATCCCGTCACTAGCGTCCCCAACAATGAGCAGTTCTTC. Translated: CASSQDPVTSVPNNEQFF.